This T cell receptor (beta chain) was sequenced for a study of blood T cells in healthy people across ages. Regarding the study as a whole: CMV status of donors was not determined, possibly confounding expanded clonotype changes.

The draw of peripheral blood yielded approximately 10 milliliters from each donor. The extraction recovered at least 6 micrograms of total RNA per sample. Next came a second PCR, run for roughly 6 to 11 cycles, which used a sample-barcoded 5' primer along with a J-beta primer mix. Sequencing yielded, for each sample, at least 3 million paired-end reads carrying CDR3. TCRdb re-called the 5' RACE reads with MiXCR, one entry per CDR3 protein. Of roughly 680,000 distinct CDR3 sequences listed, around 48% are singletons. With respect to this clonotype: Its specificity is not known.

This CDR3 spans 16 amino acids. Trimming pared 2 bases from V and 6 bases from J, leaving 18 bases between. The V gene's germline CDR1 is LGHDT and CDR2 YNNKEL (reference sequence). This clonotype was obtained from a woman aged 55-70 years in good health. V and J are TRBV3-1 and TRBJ2-3; unclear D gene. The sequencing input was blood. CDR3 in DNA: TGTGCCAGCAGCCAACGAAAAGGACGGGCACCGGATACGCAGTATTTT. Protein sequence: CASSQRKGRAPDTQYF.